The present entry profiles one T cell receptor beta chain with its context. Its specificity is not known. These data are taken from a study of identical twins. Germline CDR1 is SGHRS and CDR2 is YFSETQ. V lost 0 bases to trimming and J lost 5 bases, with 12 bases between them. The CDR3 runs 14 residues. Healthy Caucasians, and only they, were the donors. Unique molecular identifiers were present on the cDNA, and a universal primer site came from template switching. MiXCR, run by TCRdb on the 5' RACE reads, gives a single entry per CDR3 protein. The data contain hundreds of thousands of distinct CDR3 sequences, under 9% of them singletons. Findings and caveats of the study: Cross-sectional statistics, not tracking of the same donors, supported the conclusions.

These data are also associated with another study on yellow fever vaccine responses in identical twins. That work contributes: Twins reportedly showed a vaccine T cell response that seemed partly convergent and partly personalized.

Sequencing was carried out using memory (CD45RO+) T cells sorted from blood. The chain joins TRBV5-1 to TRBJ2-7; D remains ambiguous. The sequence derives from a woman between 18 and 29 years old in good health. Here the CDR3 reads CASSLVLGIHEQYF. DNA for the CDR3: TGCGCCAGCAGCTTGGTGCTGGGAATTCACGAGCAGTACTTC.